Shown below are 23 T cell receptor beta chains from a single sample sequenced in a study of cytotoxic CD8 clonotypes in ibrutinib-treated CLL. Measured with immunoSEQ multiplex PCR; TCRdb has only the in-frame clones, and not every one. The sample includes 120,000 to 150,000 clones, approximately 80% of them seen just once. Sequenced material: PBMCs, taken after 12 months of ibrutinib treatment. The receptors here all came from a human donor with chronic lymphocytic leukemia.

The rearrangement links TRBV7-3 to TRBJ2-3; TRBD1 aligns across 9 bases. CDR1 is SGHTA, CDR2 FQGTGA, per germline. V dropped 5 bases and J dropped 3; count of bases not matched to a gene: 3. The CDR3 sequence is 14 residues long. The CDR3, as DNA: TGTGCCAGCAGCCCGACAGGGGGAACAGATACGCAGTATTTT. This codes for CASSPTGGTDTQYF.

This chain links TRBV11-2 with TRBJ2-7; 10 nucleotides agree with TRBD1. Germline V gene data show CDR1 as SGHAT and CDR2 as FQNNGV. The trim removed 2 bases at V and 3 bases at J, leaving 7 bases unmatched. The CDR3 loop spans 16 amino acids. As DNA, the CDR3 is TGTGCCAGCAGCTTAATGCGCGGACAGGGGGTCTACGAGCAGTACTTC. Protein sequence: CASSLMRGQGVYEQYF.

The chain couples TRBV7-3 to TRBJ2-3; TRBD1 is a possible D gene (8 bases). CDR3 length: 16 residues. Germline V gives CDR1 SGHTA, CDR2 FQGTGA. Trimming removed 1 base at V and 5 bases at J, with 16 bases between. In DNA form, the CDR3 reads TGTGCCAGCAGCTTAAGACCCAGCGGGACAGGAGATACGCAGTATTTT. Translation gives CASSLRPSGTGDTQYF.

V usage is TRBV4-3 and J usage is TRBJ2-5, with D unclear. Germline CDR1 reads LGHNA; CDR2 reads YSLEER. V shed 1 base and J shed 5 bases, with 11 bases lying between them. This CDR3 contains 14 residues. The chain's CDR3 is CASSQVGRPETQYF. Written as DNA, the CDR3 is TGCGCCAGCAGCCAAGTAGGTCGACCCGAGACCCAGTACTTC.

The chain is built from TRBV9 and TRBJ2-1, with 7 positions matching TRBD2. With V trimmed by 4 bases and J by 0 bases, 10 bases remained unmatched. The CDR3 has 17 amino acids. Germline V CDR1 and CDR2: SGDLS, YYNGEE. The CDR3: CASSYQPLAASYNEQFF. In nucleotides, the CDR3 is TGTGCCAGCAGCTATCAACCTCTAGCGGCCTCCTACAATGAGCAGTTCTTC.

This chain joins TRBV11-1 and TRBJ2-3; TRBD2 matches 15 bases. Germline CDR1 is SGHAT and CDR2 is FQDESV (reference sequence). V gave up 5 bases and J gave up 5 bases; unmatched junction bases: 2. This CDR3 region has 15 residues. CDR3 in DNA: TGTGCCAGCAGCCTGGGACTAGCGGGAGGAGATACGCAGTATTTT. This translates into CASSLGLAGGDTQYF.

This chain uses TRBV18 with TRBJ2-4; D call uncertain. CDR1 is KGHSH and CDR2 is LQKENI in the germline V gene. The CDR3 runs 17 residues. Trimming pared 2 bases from V and 6 bases from J, leaving 20 bases between. The CDR3 reads CASSPGNVENNGNIQYF. Here the CDR3 DNA reads TGTGCCAGCTCACCAGGGAATGTCGAAAATAACGGAAACATTCAGTACTTC.

Points on this clone: The sample holds other DNA sequences that translate to the same CDR3. The V call is TRBV27, the J call TRBJ2-7; the match to TRBD1 covers 8 bases. Germline V CDR1 and CDR2: MNHEY, SMNVEV (reference sequence). V lost 7 bases to trimming and J lost 0 bases; unmatched junction nucleotides: 2. CDR3 length: 13 amino acids. CDR3 region: CASTGQGSYEQYF. DNA for the CDR3: TGTGCCAGCACAGGACAGGGCTCCTACGAGCAGTACTTC.

The chain joins TRBV6-1 to TRBJ2-3; TRBD1 aligns across 7 bases. CDR3 length equals 14 residues. Germline values: CDR1 MNHNS, CDR2 SASEGT. Trimming cost V 4 bases and J 0 bases; bases outside gene matches: 1. CDR3 amino acids: CASSGQGSTDTQYF. CDR3 nucleotide sequence: TGTGCCAGCAGTGGACAGGGCAGCACAGATACGCAGTATTTT.

The genes are TRBV19 and TRBJ1-2; D not certain. The germline CDR1 and CDR2 sequences are LNHDA and SQIVND (reference sequence). This CDR3 comprises 14 residues. The V end was cut by 7 bases, the J end by 0 bases, with 12 bases between. The CDR3 loop is CASISGGTNYGYTF. The CDR3 DNA is TGTGCCAGTATTTCGGGCGGTACTAACTATGGCTACACCTTC.

The CDR3 DNA is TGTGCCAGCAGTGAGACATCCTACGAGCAGTACTTC. It specifies CASSETSYEQYF. V is TRBV6-1 and J is TRBJ2-7; D remains unclear. CDR1 and CDR2 (germline): MNHNS, SASEGT. V was trimmed by 3 bases and J by 1 base, leaving 4 bases between them. The CDR3 covers 12 residues.

The chain uses TRBV9 and TRBJ2-7, with TRBD2 matching over 7 bases. This CDR3 contains 14 residues. V trimming: 1 base; J trimming: 3 bases; junction bases outside the gene matches: 4. Germline V gene data show CDR1 as SGDLS and CDR2 as YYNGEE. The CDR3 DNA follows: TGTGCCAGCAGCGTAAGCGGGGAGTACTACGAGCAGTACTTC. Protein product: CASSVSGEYYEQYF.

This clone was recorded only once. This chain connects TRBV4-3 to TRBJ2-1; D is ambiguous. CDR1 and CDR2 (germline): LGHNA, YSLEER. The CDR3 sequence is 14 residues long. V gave up 0 bases and J gave up 4 bases, with 7 bases separating them. This CDR3 is CASSQDNSYNEQFF. The CDR3, as DNA: TGCGCCAGCAGCCAAGATAACTCTTACAATGAGCAGTTCTTC.

This chain uses TRBV28 with TRBJ1-6; D is ambiguous. CDR3 size: 17 residues. Germline CDR1 reads MDHEN; CDR2 reads SYDVKM. V was cut by 4 bases and J by 0 bases, with 13 bases left in between. CDR3: CASSSGRKSSYNSPLHF. CDR3 bases: TGTGCCAGCAGTTCCGGGAGGAAGAGCTCCTATAATTCACCCCTCCACTTT.

V and J are TRBV6-1 and TRBJ2-7; D gene unclear. The V end lost 2 bases, the J end lost 2 bases, and 4 bases lay between the germline ends. This CDR3 region has 12 residues. CDR1 and CDR2 from the germline V gene are MNHNS and SASEGT. The CDR3: CASSERAYEQYF. The CDR3 coding sequence is TGTGCCAGCAGTGAAAGGGCCTACGAGCAGTACTTC.

V gene TRBV5-6 combines with J gene TRBJ1-4, with TRBD1 matching over 8 bases. The CDR3 contains 15 residues. The germline V gene encodes CDR1 SGHDT and CDR2 YYEEEE. Germline trimming cut 2 bases from V and 4 bases from J; bases unmatched to any gene: 4. The CDR3 coding sequence is TGTGCCAGCAGCTTTGAGGGACAGGTTAATGAAAAACTGTTTTTT. Translating it yields CASSFEGQVNEKLFF.

CDR3 protein: CASSLSQTSGSSGELFF. CDR3 bases: TGTGCCAGCAGCTTATCCCAGACTAGCGGGAGTTCCGGGGAGCTGTTTTTT. The V gene is TRBV7-9, the J gene TRBJ2-2; 12 nucleotides line up with TRBD2. The CDR3 consists of 17 residues. The V gene's germline CDR1 is SEHNR and CDR2 FQNEAQ (reference sequence). J gave up 6 bases and V 2 bases, and 7 bases lay outside the gene matches.

The chain carries TRBV5-1 and TRBJ2-3, with D unclear. The CDR3 loop spans 14 amino acids. V dropped 0 bases and J dropped 4 bases, with 9 bases sitting between them. CDR1 is SGHRS and CDR2 is YFSETQ in the germline V gene. In DNA, the CDR3 is TGCGCCAGCAGCTTGGGTAGTATCGCAGATACGCAGTATTTT. It is translated as CASSLGSIADTQYF.

This clone was seen more than once but under ten times. The chain recombines TRBV27 with TRBJ2-3, with 12 bases that match TRBD2. CDR1 is MNHEY and CDR2 is SMNVEV in the germline V gene (reference sequence). The CDR3 sequence is 17 residues long. J lost 1 base, V lost 5 bases, and 7 bases had no gene match. The CDR3 here is CASSPGLAGLGTDTQYF. CDR3 nucleotide sequence: TGTGCCAGCAGTCCCGGACTAGCGGGATTAGGCACAGATACGCAGTATTTT.

The chain has TRBV9 and TRBJ2-3, with 13 bases identical to TRBD2. The CDR3 runs 18 residues. The junction had 8 bases not matched to a gene; V was cut back by 4 bases and J by 0 bases. CDR1 and CDR2 (germline): SGDLS, YYNGEE. CDR3 residues: CASSLRTSGGGSTDTQYF. CDR3 sequence (DNA): TGTGCCAGCAGCCTCCGGACTAGCGGGGGAGGTAGCACAGATACGCAGTATTTT.

V is TRBV6-1 and J is TRBJ1-4; the D is unclear. The V and J ends lost 5 bases and 3 bases respectively, with 13 bases between them. The CDR3 length is 15 residues. Germline assignment: CDR1 MNHNS and CDR2 SASEGT. CDR3 residues: CASSSRTASNEKLFF. The CDR3 DNA reads as TGTGCCAGCAGTTCCAGGACCGCTTCTAATGAAAAACTGTTTTTT.

The chain couples TRBV7-4 to TRBJ2-7; D call uncertain. V lost 1 base and J 3 bases, leaving 10 bases between the germline ends. Germline CDR1 SGHVT, CDR2 SQSDAQ. The CDR3 totals 14 residues. The CDR3 sequence is CASSLGLRHYEQYF. The CDR3 bases are TGTGCCAGCAGCTTAGGCCTCAGGCACTACGAGCAGTACTTC. The variable domain in full, with the rest retrieved from reference TRBV7-4 and TRBJ2-7, is GAGVSQSPRYKVAKRGRDVALRCDSISGHVTLYWYRQTLGQGSEVLTYSQSDAQRDKSGRPSGRFSAERPERSVSTLKIQRTEQGDSAVYLCASSLGLRHYEQYFGPGTRLTVT.

The chain employs TRBV6-1 and TRBJ2-5; D ambiguous. This CDR3 comprises 11 residues. CDR1 MNHNS and CDR2 SASEGT come from the germline V gene. The V and J ends lost 5 bases and 5 bases respectively, with 6 bases between them. The CDR3 DNA reads TGTGCCAGCAGTTCGGCGGAGACCCAGTACTTC. It translates to CASSSAETQYF.